Each of the 2 T cell receptor beta chains below was sequenced from the same sample in a study of blood T cell repertoires in COVID-19. Clones were read by immunoSEQ multiplex PCR, and TCRdb kept only the in-frame ones, dropping some. The sample lists 120,000 or so clones; approximately 80% were seen once. Sequencing input: peripheral blood. The receptors were sampled from a woman in her forties or fifties with acute or convalescent COVID-19.

The chain links TRBV28 to TRBJ2-5; no definite D call. V dropped 7 bases and J dropped 5 bases, with 17 bases sitting between them. This CDR3 spans 14 amino acids. Germline V gene data show CDR1 as MDHEN and CDR2 as SYDVKM. This CDR3 reads CASTSAGSWETQYF. In nucleotides, the CDR3 is TGTGCCAGCACCTCAGCAGGCTCCTGGGAGACCCAGTACTTC.

The gene calls are TRBV10-3 and TRBJ1-6; maybe TRBD1 (5 bases). V shed 3 bases and J shed 10 bases, with 16 bases lying between them. This CDR3 comprises 15 residues. Per the germline V gene, CDR1 is ENHRY and CDR2 is SYGVKD. The CDR3 region has the DNA TGTGCCATCAGTGAAATCGGAGGGGCGCACTCACCCCTCCACTTT. This gives the protein CAISEIGGAHSPLHF.